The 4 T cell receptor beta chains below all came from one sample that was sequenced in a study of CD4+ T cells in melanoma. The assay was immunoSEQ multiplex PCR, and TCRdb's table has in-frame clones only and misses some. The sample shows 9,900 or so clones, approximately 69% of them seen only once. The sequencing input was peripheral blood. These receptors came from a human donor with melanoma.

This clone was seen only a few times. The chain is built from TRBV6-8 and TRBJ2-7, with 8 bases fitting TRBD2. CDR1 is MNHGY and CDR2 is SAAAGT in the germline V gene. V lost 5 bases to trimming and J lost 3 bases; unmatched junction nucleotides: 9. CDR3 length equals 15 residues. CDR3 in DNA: TGTGCCAGCAGTCAGATTGCGGGGGGTTTCTACGAGCAGTACTTC. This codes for CASSQIAGGFYEQYF.

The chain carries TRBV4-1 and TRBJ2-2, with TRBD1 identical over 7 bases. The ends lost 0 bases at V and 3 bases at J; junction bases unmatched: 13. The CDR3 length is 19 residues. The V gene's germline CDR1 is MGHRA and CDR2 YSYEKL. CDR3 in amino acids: CASSQEGGQPVIYTGELFF. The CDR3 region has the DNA TGCGCCAGCAGCCAAGAAGGGGGACAGCCTGTAATTTACACCGGGGAGCTGTTTTTT.

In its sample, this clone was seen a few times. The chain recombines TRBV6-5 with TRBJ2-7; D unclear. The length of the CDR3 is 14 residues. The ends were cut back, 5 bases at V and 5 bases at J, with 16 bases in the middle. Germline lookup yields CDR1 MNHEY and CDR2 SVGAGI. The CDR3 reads CASSEEWARDEQYF. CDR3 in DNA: TGTGCCAGCAGTGAAGAGTGGGCTAGGGACGAGCAGTACTTC.

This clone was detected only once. CDR3 loop: CAWSVLSGHTGELFF. Here the CDR3 DNA reads TGTGCCTGGAGTGTACTGAGCGGACACACCGGGGAGCTGTTTTTT. The rearrangement joins TRBV30 to TRBJ2-2; tentatively, D is TRBD2 (5 bases). V was trimmed by 0 bases and J by 3 bases, leaving 11 bases between them. There are 15 residues in the CDR3. Germline CDR1 and CDR2: GTSNPN and SVGIG (reference sequence).